The rows below give T cell receptor beta chains drawn from one sample of a study of regulatory T cells in long-lasting Graves disease. From the multiplex PCR reads, TCRdb called clonotypes with MiXCR, one entry per CDR3 protein. This sample has about 450,000 distinct CDR3 sequences, with about 15% found just once. These sequences were also reported in another study, on T cells in Graves' hyperthyroidism and ophthalmopathy.

The starting material was peripheral blood mononuclear cells (PBMCs), obtained at new diagnosis, from a patient treated with antithyroid drugs. These TCRs come from a woman aged 45-59 years with Graves disease. The CDR3 runs from the conserved cysteine through the conserved F or W. A D gene is named only where the DNA matches it firmly. Clone size appears in some rows only: once, few, many, or a class for an expanded clone.

J: TRBJ2-1; V: TRBV5-1; size: few; length: 14; D: TRBD2; CDR3: CASSAAGVYNEQFF; DNA: TGCGCCAGCAGTGCAGCGGGAGTCTACAATGAGCAGTTCTTC
J: TRBJ2-1; V: TRBV7-2; size: few; length: 14; D: -; CDR3: CASSLESVYNEQFF; DNA: TGTGCCAGCAGCTTAGAGTCTGTATACAATGAGCAGTTCTTC
J: TRBJ2-3; V: TRBV6-2/TRBV6-3; size: few; length: 15; D: TRBD1; CDR3: CASSYSDRSTDTQYF; DNA: TGTGCCAGCAGTTACTCGGACAGGAGCACAGATACGCAGTATTTT
J: TRBJ2-1; V: TRBV30; size: few; length: 14; D: -; CDR3: CAWSVLERYSEQFF; DNA: TGTGCCTGGAGTGTACTTGAGAGGTACAGTGAGCAGTTCTTC
J: TRBJ2-7; V: TRBV12-3/TRBV12-4; size: many; length: 17; D: TRBD2; CDR3: CASSWMGLAGALDEQYF; DNA: TGTGCCAGCAGTTGGATGGGACTAGCGGGAGCTTTAGATGAGCAGTACTTC
J: TRBJ2-1; V: TRBV5-1; size: many; length: 13; D: -; CDR3: CASSLGSREKQFF; DNA: TGCGCCAGCAGCTTGGGAAGCCGCGAGAAGCAGTTCTTC
J: TRBJ2-5; V: TRBV9; size: many; length: 15; D: -; CDR3: CASSPGVSGQETQYF; DNA: TGTGCCAGCAGCCCCGGGGTTAGCGGACAAGAGACCCAGTACTTC
J: TRBJ2-7; V: TRBV11-2; size: many; length: 11; D: -; CDR3: CASSLVSEQYF; DNA: TGTGCCAGCAGCTTAGTGTCCGAGCAGTACTTC
J: TRBJ2-3; V: TRBV28; size: -; length: 17; D: TRBD2; CDR3: CASSLRPLAGSTDTQYF; DNA: TGTGCCAGCAGCCTACGACCCCTAGCGGGGTCCACAGATACGCAGTATTTT
J: TRBJ2-1; V: TRBV20-1; size: many; length: 15; D: TRBD2; CDR3: CSARAGTSGINEQFF; DNA: TGCAGTGCTAGGGCCGGGACTAGCGGGATCAATGAGCAGTTCTTC
J: TRBJ1-1; V: TRBV11-2; size: many; length: 13; D: TRBD1; CDR3: CASSEQGFTEAFF; DNA: TGTGCCAGCAGCGAACAGGGGTTTACTGAAGCTTTCTTT
J: TRBJ1-1; V: TRBV5-1; size: many; length: 12; D: -; CDR3: CASSLPGIEAFF; DNA: TGCGCCAGCAGCTTACCGGGGATTGAAGCTTTCTTT
J: TRBJ2-3; V: TRBV7-9; size: many; length: 15; D: -; CDR3: CASSLSGVDTDTQYF; DNA: TGTGCCAGCAGCTTATCGGGGGTAGACACAGATACGCAGTATTTT
J: TRBJ1-5; V: TRBV12-3/TRBV12-4; size: many; length: 16; D: -; CDR3: CASSNPGAGLYQPQHF; DNA: TGTGCCAGCAGCAACCCCGGGGCGGGATTATATCAGCCCCAGCATTTT
J: TRBJ2-3; V: TRBV30; size: few; length: 13; D: -; CDR3: CAWRLGSTDTQYF; DNA: TGTGCCTGGAGGTTGGGTAGCACAGATACGCAGTATTTT
J: TRBJ2-1; V: TRBV7-3; size: -; length: 16; D: TRBD1; CDR3: CASSPTDRSSYNEQFF; DNA: TGTGCCAGCAGCCCAACGGACAGGAGCTCCTACAATGAGCAGTTCTTC
J: TRBJ2-1; V: TRBV19; size: -; length: 18; D: TRBD2; CDR3: CASSIVSGGAGGRNEQFF; DNA: TGTGCCAGTAGTATAGTGTCCGGTGGGGCGGGAGGGCGAAATGAGCAGTTCTTC
J: TRBJ2-5; V: TRBV18; size: few; length: 16; D: -; CDR3: CASSPLPGKKQETQYF; DNA: TGTGCCAGCTCACCGCTGCCGGGAAAAAAACAGGAGACCCAGTACTTC
J: TRBJ2-5; V: TRBV7-6; size: -; length: 18; D: TRBD2; CDR3: CASSLLSSGSGPQETQYF; DNA: TGTGCCAGCAGCTTATTGTCTAGCGGGAGCGGCCCACAAGAGACCCAGTACTTC
J: TRBJ1-1; V: TRBV10-3; size: few; length: 14; D: -; CDR3: CATSEDRLNTEAFF; DNA: TGTGCCACCTCAGAAGACAGGTTGAACACTGAAGCTTTCTTT
J: TRBJ1-5; V: TRBV25-1; size: few; length: 14; D: TRBD1; CDR3: CASGGTGSNQPQHF; DNA: TGTGCCAGCGGCGGGACAGGGAGCAATCAGCCCCAGCATTTT
J: TRBJ1-2; V: TRBV18; size: many; length: 15; D: -; CDR3: CASSPMDGTNYGYTF; DNA: TGTGCCAGCTCACCAATGGACGGTACTAACTATGGCTACACCTTC
J: TRBJ2-1; V: TRBV5-1; size: many; length: 13; D: -; CDR3: CASTRDSYNEQFF; DNA: TGCGCCAGCACCCGGGATTCCTACAATGAGCAGTTCTTC
J: TRBJ2-3; V: TRBV9; size: -; length: 17; D: -; CDR3: CASSVEQSHPSTDTQYF; DNA: TGTGCCAGCAGCGTAGAACAGTCTCACCCCTCCACAGATACGCAGTATTTT
J: TRBJ1-1; V: TRBV12-3/TRBV12-4; size: many; length: 14; D: TRBD1; CDR3: CASSTTGSDTEAFF; DNA: TGTGCCAGCAGTACGACAGGGTCAGACACTGAAGCTTTCTTT
J: TRBJ1-1; V: TRBV28; size: many; length: 14; D: -; CDR3: CASSLRLGGTEAFF; DNA: TGTGCCAGCAGTTTAAGATTGGGGGGGACTGAAGCTTTCTTT
J: TRBJ2-3; V: TRBV4-1; size: few; length: 13; D: -; CDR3: CASSQDKPDTQYF; DNA: TGCGCCAGCAGCCAAGATAAACCAGATACGCAGTATTTT
J: TRBJ1-3; V: TRBV28; size: few; length: 14; D: -; CDR3: CASNGPNSGNTIYF; DNA: TGTGCCAGCAACGGGCCAAACTCTGGAAACACCATATATTTT
J: TRBJ2-4; V: TRBV3-1; size: -; length: 15; D: TRBD2; CDR3: CASSQDLAGKNIQYF; DNA: TGTGCCAGCAGCCAAGATCTAGCGGGGAAAAACATTCAGTACTTC
J: TRBJ2-7; V: TRBV2; size: -; length: 14; D: -; CDR3: CASLLVQGAYEQYF; DNA: TGTGCCAGCCTTTTGGTCCAGGGCGCCTACGAGCAGTACTTC
J: TRBJ2-1; V: TRBV2; size: few; length: 15; D: TRBD2; CDR3: CASRVGLAGVYEQFF; DNA: TGTGCCAGCAGGGTGGGACTAGCGGGAGTATATGAGCAGTTCTTC
J: TRBJ1-5; V: TRBV10-3; size: many; length: 14; D: -; CDR3: CAISEDSGNQPQHF; DNA: TGTGCCATCAGTGAGGACAGTGGCAATCAGCCCCAGCATTTT
J: TRBJ2-3; V: TRBV7-3; size: many; length: 15; D: TRBD2; CDR3: CASSSGLTSTDTQYF; DNA: TGTGCCAGCAGCTCGGGACTAACTAGCACAGATACGCAGTATTTT
J: TRBJ2-5; V: TRBV29-1; size: -; length: 14; D: -; CDR3: CSVVIGTPRETQYF; DNA: TGCAGCGTTGTGATCGGGACTCCGCGAGAGACCCAGTACTTC
J: TRBJ2-1; V: TRBV27; size: many; length: 15; D: -; CDR3: CASTDPGLYRNEQFF; DNA: TGTGCCAGCACCGATCCGGGACTTTATCGCAATGAGCAGTTCTTC
J: TRBJ2-3; V: TRBV5-5; size: many; length: 17; D: TRBD2; CDR3: CASSRRGTSGSSDTQYF; DNA: TGTGCCAGCAGCCGCCGAGGGACTAGCGGGAGTTCAGATACGCAGTATTTT
J: TRBJ1-3; V: TRBV10-1; size: once; length: 15; D: -; CDR3: CASSDGQSSGNTIYF; DNA: TGCGCCAGCAGTGATGGACAGAGCTCTGGAAACACCATATATTTT
J: TRBJ2-7; V: TRBV20-1; size: many; length: 13; D: -; CDR3: CSARSTESYEQYF; DNA: TGCAGTGCTAGATCGACAGAATCCTACGAGCAGTACTTC
J: TRBJ2-7; V: TRBV12-3/TRBV12-4; size: -; length: 14; D: TRBD1; CDR3: CASSLDRKVYEQYF; DNA: TGTGCCAGCAGCTTGGACAGGAAGGTCTACGAGCAGTACTTC
J: TRBJ1-3; V: TRBV2; size: -; length: 12; D: -; CDR3: CASNADGNTIYF; DNA: TGTGCCAGCAACGCAGATGGAAACACCATATATTTT
J: TRBJ2-7; V: TRBV28; size: few; length: 14; D: TRBD2; CDR3: CASSPRGVGYEQYF; DNA: TGTGCCAGCAGCCCCCGGGGGGTGGGCTACGAGCAGTACTTC